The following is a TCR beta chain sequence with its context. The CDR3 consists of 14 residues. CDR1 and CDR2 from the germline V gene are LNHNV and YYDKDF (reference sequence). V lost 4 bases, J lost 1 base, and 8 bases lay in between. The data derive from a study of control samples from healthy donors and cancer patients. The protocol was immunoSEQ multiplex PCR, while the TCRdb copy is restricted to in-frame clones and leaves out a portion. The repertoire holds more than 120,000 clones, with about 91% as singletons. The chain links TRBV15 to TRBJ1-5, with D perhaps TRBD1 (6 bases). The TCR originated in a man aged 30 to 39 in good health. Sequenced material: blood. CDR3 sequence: CATSTRGSNQPQHF. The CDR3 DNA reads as TGTGCCACCAGCACGAGGGGGAGCAATCAGCCCCAGCATTTT.